This T cell receptor beta chain was recorded in a study of regulatory T cells in long-lasting Graves disease. Building of the TCR beta libraries involved iRepertoire HTBI primers and Arm-PCR of CDR3 regions. Using its own MiXCR run on the multiplex PCR reads, TCRdb lists one record per CDR3 protein. This table holds 500,000 or so distinct CDR3 sequences, roughly 16% found once. Study results and limitations: Only peripheral blood was studied, not thyroid tissue.

The time point was: newly diagnosed GD, antithyroid drugs for less than 3 months. After RNA was extracted from PBMCs, the TCR library was made from it. Of note for this clonotype: Antigen unknown.

Trimming cost V 10 bases and J 7 bases, with 20 bases left between them. This CDR3 is 14 amino acids long. Germline assignment: CDR1 LNHDA and CDR2 SQIVND (reference sequence). These data also formed part of another study, on T cells in Graves' hyperthyroidism and ophthalmopathy. As that study records: The HTBI primer set was used in a first-round RT-PCR of the TCR CDR3. Most expanded thyroid clonotypes above 0.001 recurred in blood. With a median lead of 6.5 months before onset, the model predicted ophthalmopathy.

The chain combines TRBV19 with TRBJ2-1; D perhaps matches TRBD2 (5 bases). The receptor was isolated from a man aged 40-49 years with Graves disease. This specimen consisted of peripheral blood mononuclear cells (PBMCs), obtained at new diagnosis, from a patient treated with antithyroid drugs. CDR3 region: CAIPIRRAFNEQFF. The DNA for the CDR3 is TGTGCCATCCCCATCCGGCGGGCCTTTAATGAGCAGTTCTTC.